This T cell receptor beta chain was recorded in a study of shared clonotypes between healthy human individuals. This clone was found once. Other DNA variants within this sample encode the same CDR3. Here immunoSEQ multiplex PCR was the method, and the copy in TCRdb shows in-frame clones only, minus some. In the table there are a few million clones, around 95% of which are singletons. CD45RO-negative CD8 cells positively selected for CCR7 made up the naive population, which excluded terminally differentiated effector memory CD45RA+ cells. The sequence came from a man between 18 and 29 years old in good health. Some clones in this sample may be carry-over from other donors' samples. Material for sequencing was naive CD8+ T cells from PBMCs.

This chain's CDR3 is CSVVGPLGTEAFF. In DNA, the CDR3 is TGCAGCGTTGTGGGACCCTTAGGCACTGAAGCTTTCTTT. V and J are TRBV29-1 and TRBJ1-1, with TRBD1 as a possible D gene (5 bases). The CDR3 covers 13 residues. Trimming cost V 4 bases and J 4 bases, with 13 bases left between them. Germline lookup yields CDR1 SQVTM and CDR2 ANQGSEA. The full variable domain, with the rest looked up from reference TRBV29-1 and TRBJ1-1, is SAVISQKPSRDICQRGTSLTIQCQVDSQVTMMFWYRQQPGQSLTLIATANQGSEATYESGFVIDKFPISRPNLTFSTLTVSNMSPEDSSIYLCSVVGPLGTEAFFGQGTRLTVV.